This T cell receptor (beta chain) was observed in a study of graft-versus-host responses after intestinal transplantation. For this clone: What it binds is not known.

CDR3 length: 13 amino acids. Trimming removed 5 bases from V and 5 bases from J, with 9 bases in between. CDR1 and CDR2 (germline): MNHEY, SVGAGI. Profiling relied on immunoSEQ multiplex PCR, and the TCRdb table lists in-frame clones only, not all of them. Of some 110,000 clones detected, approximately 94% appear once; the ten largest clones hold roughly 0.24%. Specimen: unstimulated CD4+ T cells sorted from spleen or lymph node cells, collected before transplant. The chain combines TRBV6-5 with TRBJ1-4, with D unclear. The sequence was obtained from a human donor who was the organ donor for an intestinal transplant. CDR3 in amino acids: CASSERWNEKLFF. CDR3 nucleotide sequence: TGTGCCAGCAGTGAAAGATGGAATGAAAAACTGTTTTTT.